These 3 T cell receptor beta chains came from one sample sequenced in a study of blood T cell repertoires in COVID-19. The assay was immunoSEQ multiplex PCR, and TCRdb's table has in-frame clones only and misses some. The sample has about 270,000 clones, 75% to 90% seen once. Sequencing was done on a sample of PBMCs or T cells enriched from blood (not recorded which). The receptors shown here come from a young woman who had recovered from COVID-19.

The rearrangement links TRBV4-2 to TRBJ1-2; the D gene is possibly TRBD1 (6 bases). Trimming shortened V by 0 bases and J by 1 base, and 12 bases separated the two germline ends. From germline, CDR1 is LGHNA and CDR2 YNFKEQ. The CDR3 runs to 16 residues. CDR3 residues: CASSQEGGRDNYGYTF. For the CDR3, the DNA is TGTGCCAGCAGCCAAGAAGGGGGAAGAGATAACTATGGCTACACCTTC.

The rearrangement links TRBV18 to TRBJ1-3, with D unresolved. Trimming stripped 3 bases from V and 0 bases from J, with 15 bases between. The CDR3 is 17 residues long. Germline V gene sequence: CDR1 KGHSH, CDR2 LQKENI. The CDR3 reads CASSPNVPRGSGNTIYF. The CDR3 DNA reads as TGTGCCAGCTCACCGAACGTTCCGAGAGGCTCTGGAAACACCATATATTTT.

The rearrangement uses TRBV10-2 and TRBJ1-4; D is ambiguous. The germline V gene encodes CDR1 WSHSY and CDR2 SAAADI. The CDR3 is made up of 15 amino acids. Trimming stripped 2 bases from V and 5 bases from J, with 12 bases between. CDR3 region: CASSEGRPRNEKLFF. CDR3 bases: TGCGCCAGCAGTGAGGGGAGACCCCGCAATGAAAAACTGTTTTTT.